The 2 T cell receptor beta chains listed next were all sequenced from one sample in a study of early T cells in non-severe SARS-CoV-2 infection (dated by TCRdb to the early 2020s). The library was generated by 5' RACE. The data were produced on a NextSeq 500. TCRdb reran the public reads through fastp at Q25 and MiXCR, keeping productive beta chains. Rows merge per CDR3 protein into single entries with the most common DNA and genes. A total of roughly 80,000 distinct CDR3 sequences appear in this sample, around 17% of them only once. The ten biggest clones cover roughly 2.7% of the sample. Sequenced sample: whole blood. The receptors come from an adult who was a healthcare worker with PCR-confirmed SARS-CoV-2 infection or an uninfected control (not recorded which).

This clonotype has just a few counts. The V and J genes are TRBV12-3 or TRBV12-4 and TRBJ1-2; D unclear. Deletions cut 7 bases from V and 5 bases from J, with 20 bases between. This CDR3 has 15 residues. The CDR3 protein is CASTLRVSGPYGYTF. CDR3 bases: TGTGCCAGCACCCTACGGGTGTCTGGGCCATATGGCTACACCTTC.

This clonotype came up a few times. The J gene is TRBJ2-1, the V gene TRBV18, with D possibly matching TRBD2 (5 bases). The V gene's germline CDR1 is KGHSH and CDR2 LQKENI. The CDR3 has 17 residues. Trimming took 0 bases from V and 7 from J, leaving 19 bases between them. CDR3 nucleotides: TGTGCCAGCTCACCACCGGGAGCCCTCCCGGTTGCGAATGAGCAGTTCTTC. Amino acids: CASSPPGALPVANEQFF.